This T cell receptor (beta chain) was sequenced during a study of Ad26.COV2.S vaccination and SARS-CoV-2 variants. The table came from immunoSEQ multiplex PCR; TCRdb's copy has only in-frame clones and leaves some out. The table lists around 450,000 clones, roughly nine tenths of them singletons. This sample's treatment: 19 received Ad26.COV2.S at low or high dose, single or two shots; roughly five received placebo; per-sample allocation not given. Material that was analyzed had been drawn on day 63 after the first vaccine or placebo injection. It was Wuhan-strain SARS-CoV-2 spike that the Ad26 vaccine vector expressed. CDR1 and CDR2 from the germline V gene are SNHLY and FYNNEI. The CDR3 has 15 residues. V lost 2 bases to trimming and J lost 6 bases; unmatched junction nucleotides: 7.

The genes are TRBV2 and TRBJ2-1; TRBD2 agrees at 7 bases. This clonotype was obtained from a person between 18 and 65 years old who received the Ad26.COV2.S COVID-19 vaccine or a placebo. The specimen was peripheral blood, collected in a trial of Ad26.COV2.S vaccine versus placebo. DNA for the CDR3: TGTGCCAGCAGTGAACTGAGACTAGCTGGCAATGAGCAGTTCTTC. Translating it yields CASSELRLAGNEQFF.